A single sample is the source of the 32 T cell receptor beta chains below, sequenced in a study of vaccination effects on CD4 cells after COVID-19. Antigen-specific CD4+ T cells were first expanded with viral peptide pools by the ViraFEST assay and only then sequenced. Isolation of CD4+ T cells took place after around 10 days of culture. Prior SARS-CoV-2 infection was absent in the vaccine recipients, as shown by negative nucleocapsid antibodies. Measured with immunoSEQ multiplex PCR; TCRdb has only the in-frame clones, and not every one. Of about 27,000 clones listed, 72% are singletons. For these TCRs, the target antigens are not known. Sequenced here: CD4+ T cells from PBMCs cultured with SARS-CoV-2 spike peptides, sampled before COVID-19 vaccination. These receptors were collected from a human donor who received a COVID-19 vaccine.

The CDR3 DNA reads TGTGCCAGCAGCGGCACTAGCGGGAGCGGAAATGAGCAGTTCTTC. Translated: CASSGTSGSGNEQFF. The chain is built from TRBV7-2 and TRBJ2-1, with 11 nucleotides matching TRBD2. The CDR3 covers 15 residues. Trimming took 5 bases from V and 7 from J; bases not matched to a gene: 7. The germline V gene encodes CDR1 SGHTA and CDR2 FQGNSA.

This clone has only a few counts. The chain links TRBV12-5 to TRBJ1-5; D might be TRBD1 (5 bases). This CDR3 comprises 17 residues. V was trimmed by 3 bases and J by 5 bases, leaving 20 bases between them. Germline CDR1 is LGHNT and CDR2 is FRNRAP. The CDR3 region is CASGLIIGQGSDQPQHF. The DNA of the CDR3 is TGTGCTAGTGGTTTAATCATCGGGCAGGGCTCCGATCAGCCCCAGCATTTT.

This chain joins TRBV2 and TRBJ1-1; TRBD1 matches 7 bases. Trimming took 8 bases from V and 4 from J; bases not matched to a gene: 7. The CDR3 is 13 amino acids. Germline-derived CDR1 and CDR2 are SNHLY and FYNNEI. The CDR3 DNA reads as TGTGCCAGCTTAACAGGGGTGAGCACTGAAGCTTTCTTT. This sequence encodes CASLTGVSTEAFF.

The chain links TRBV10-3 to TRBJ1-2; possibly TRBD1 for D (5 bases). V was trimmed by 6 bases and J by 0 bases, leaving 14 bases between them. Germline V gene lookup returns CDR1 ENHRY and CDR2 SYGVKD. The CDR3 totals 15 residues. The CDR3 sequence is CAISNSGTTNYGYTF. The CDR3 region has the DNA TGTGCCATCAGCAACTCAGGGACTACTAACTATGGCTACACCTTC.

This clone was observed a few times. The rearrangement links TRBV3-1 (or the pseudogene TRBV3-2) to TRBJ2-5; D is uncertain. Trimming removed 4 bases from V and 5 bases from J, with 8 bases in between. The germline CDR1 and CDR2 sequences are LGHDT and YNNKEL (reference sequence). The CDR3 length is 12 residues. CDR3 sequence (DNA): TGTGCCAGCAGCCCCTGGGGTGAGACCCAGTACTTC. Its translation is CASSPWGETQYF.

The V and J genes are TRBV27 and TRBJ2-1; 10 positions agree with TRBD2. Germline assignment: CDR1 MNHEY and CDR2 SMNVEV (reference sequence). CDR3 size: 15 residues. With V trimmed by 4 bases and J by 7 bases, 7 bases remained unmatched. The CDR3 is CASSYELAGVNEQFF. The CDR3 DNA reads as TGTGCCAGCAGTTATGAGCTAGCGGGAGTAAATGAGCAGTTCTTC.

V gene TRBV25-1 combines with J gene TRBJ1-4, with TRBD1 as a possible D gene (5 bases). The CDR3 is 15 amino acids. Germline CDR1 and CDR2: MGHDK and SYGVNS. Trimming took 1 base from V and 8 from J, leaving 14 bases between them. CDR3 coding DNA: TGTGCCAGCAGTGAATCGGGCAGGGTGCAAGAAAAACTGTTTTTT. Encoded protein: CASSESGRVQEKLFF.

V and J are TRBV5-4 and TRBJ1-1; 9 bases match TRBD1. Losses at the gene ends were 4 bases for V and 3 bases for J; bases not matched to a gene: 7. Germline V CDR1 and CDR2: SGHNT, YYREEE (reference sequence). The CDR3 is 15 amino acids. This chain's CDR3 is CASSLTGGKDTEAFF. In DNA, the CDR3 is TGTGCCAGCAGCCTGACAGGGGGTAAGGACACTGAAGCTTTCTTT.

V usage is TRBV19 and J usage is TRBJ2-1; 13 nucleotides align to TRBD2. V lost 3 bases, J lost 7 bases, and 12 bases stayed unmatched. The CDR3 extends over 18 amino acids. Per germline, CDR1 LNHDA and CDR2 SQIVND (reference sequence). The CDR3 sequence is CASSIGLAGAGWANEQFF. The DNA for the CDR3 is TGTGCCAGTAGTATTGGACTAGCGGGAGCGGGGTGGGCGAATGAGCAGTTCTTC.

CDR3 nucleotide sequence: TGTGCCAGCAGCAGGGACAGGAACTATGGCTACACCTTC. It yields the protein CASSRDRNYGYTF. The chain links TRBV5-4 to TRBJ1-2, with TRBD1 matching 8 bases. The CDR3 loop spans 13 amino acids. Germline V gives CDR1 SGHNT, CDR2 YYREEE (reference sequence). After removal of 4 bases from V and 2 bases from J, the junction contained 1 base not matched to a gene.

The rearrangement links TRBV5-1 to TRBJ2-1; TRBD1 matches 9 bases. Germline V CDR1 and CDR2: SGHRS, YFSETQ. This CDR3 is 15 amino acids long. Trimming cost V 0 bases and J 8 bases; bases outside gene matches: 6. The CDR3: CASSLEGQGSDEQFF. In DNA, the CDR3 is TGCGCCAGCAGCTTGGAGGGACAGGGTAGCGATGAGCAGTTCTTC.

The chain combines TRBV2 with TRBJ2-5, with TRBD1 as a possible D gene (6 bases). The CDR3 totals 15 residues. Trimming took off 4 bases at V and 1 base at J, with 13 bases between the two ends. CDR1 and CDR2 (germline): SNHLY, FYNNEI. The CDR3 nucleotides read TGTGCCAGCAGTGCGCAGGGGTCCCCCCAAGAGACCCAGTACTTC. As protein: CASSAQGSPQETQYF.

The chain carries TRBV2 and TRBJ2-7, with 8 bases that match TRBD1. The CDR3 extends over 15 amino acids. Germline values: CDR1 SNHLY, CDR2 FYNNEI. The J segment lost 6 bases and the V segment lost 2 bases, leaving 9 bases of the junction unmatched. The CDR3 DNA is TGTGCCAGCAGTGAACTAGGACAGGGTAGTTCCGAGCAGTACTTC. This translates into CASSELGQGSSEQYF.

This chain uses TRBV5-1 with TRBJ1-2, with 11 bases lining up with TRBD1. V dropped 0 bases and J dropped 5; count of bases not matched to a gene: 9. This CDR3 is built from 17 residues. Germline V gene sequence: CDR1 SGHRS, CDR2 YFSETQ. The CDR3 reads CASSLGPGTGGVYGYTF. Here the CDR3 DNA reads TGCGCCAGCAGCTTGGGACCAGGGACAGGGGGGGTGTATGGCTACACCTTC. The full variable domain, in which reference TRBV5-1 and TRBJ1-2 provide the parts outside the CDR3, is KAGVTQTPRYLIKTRGQQVTLSCSPISGHRSVSWYQQTPGQGLQFLFEYFSETQRNKGNFPGRFSGRQFSNSRSEMNVSTLELGDSALYLCASSLGPGTGGVYGYTFGSGTRLTVV.

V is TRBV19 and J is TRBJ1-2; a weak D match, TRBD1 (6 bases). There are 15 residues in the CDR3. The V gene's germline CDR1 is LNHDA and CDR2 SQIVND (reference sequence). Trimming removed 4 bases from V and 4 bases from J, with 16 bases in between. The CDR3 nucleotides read TGTGCCAGTAGTAATACCAAAACAGGGACCTATGGCTACACCTTC. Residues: CASSNTKTGTYGYTF. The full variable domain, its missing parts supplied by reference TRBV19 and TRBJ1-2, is DGGITQSPKYLFRKEGQNVTLSCEQNLNHDAMYWYRQDPGQGLRLIYYSQIVNDFQKGDIAEGYSVSREKKESFPLTVTSAQKNPTAFYLCASSNTKTGTYGYTFGSGTRLTVV.

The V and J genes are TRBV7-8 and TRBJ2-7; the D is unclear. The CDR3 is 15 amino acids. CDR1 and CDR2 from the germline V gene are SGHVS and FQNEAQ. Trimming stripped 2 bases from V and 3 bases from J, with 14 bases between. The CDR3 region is CASSLSRILFYEQYF. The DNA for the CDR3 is TGTGCCAGCAGCTTATCCAGGATCCTTTTCTACGAGCAGTACTTC.

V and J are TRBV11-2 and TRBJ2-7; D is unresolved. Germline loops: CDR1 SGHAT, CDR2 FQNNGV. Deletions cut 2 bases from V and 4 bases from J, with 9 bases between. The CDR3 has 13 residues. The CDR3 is CASSLLQTYEQYF. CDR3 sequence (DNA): TGTGCCAGCAGCTTATTACAAACGTACGAGCAGTACTTC.

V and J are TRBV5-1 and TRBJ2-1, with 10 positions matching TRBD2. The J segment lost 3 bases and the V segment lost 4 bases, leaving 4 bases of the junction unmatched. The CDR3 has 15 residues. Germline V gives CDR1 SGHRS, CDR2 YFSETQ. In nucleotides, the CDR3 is TGCGCCAGCAGCACCAGACTAGCGGGCTACAATGAGCAGTTCTTC. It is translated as CASSTRLAGYNEQFF.

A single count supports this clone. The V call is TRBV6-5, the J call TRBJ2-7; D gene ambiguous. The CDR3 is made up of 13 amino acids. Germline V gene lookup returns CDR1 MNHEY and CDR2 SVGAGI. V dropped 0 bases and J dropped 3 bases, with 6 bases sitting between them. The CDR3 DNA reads TGTGCCAGCAGTTACTCGTACGTCTACGAGCAGTACTTC. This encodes CASSYSYVYEQYF.

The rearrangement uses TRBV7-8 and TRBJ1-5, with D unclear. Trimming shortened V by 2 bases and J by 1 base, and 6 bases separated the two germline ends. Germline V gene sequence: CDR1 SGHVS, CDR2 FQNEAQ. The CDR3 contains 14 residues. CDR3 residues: CASSLRRSNQPQHF. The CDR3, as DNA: TGTGCCAGCAGCTTAAGGAGAAGCAATCAGCCCCAGCATTTT.

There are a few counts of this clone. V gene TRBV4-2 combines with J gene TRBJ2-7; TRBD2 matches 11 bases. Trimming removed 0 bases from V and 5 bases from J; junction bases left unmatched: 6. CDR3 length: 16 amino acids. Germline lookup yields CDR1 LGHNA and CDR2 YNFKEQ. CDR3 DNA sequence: TGTGCCAGCAGCCAAGATCCGACTAGCGGGGTAAACGAGCAGTACTTC. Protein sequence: CASSQDPTSGVNEQYF.

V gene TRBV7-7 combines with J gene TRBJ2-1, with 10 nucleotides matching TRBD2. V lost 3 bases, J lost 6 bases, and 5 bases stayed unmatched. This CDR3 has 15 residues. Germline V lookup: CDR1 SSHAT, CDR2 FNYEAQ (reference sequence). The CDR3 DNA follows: TGTGCCAGCAGCTTGAGCGGGGGGGCTTTCAATGAGCAGTTCTTC. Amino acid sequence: CASSLSGGAFNEQFF.

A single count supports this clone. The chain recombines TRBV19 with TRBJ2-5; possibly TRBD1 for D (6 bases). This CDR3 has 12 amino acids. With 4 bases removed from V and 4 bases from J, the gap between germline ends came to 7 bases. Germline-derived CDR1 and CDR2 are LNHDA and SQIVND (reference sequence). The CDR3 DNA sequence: TGTGCCAGTAGTACCAGGGGAGAGACCCAGTACTTC. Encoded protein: CASSTRGETQYF.

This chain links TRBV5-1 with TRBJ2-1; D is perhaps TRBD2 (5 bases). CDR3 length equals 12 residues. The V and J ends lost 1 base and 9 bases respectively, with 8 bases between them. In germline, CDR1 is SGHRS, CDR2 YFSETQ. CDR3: CASSLTEGEQFF. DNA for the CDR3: TGCGCCAGCAGCTTGACCGAGGGTGAGCAGTTCTTC.

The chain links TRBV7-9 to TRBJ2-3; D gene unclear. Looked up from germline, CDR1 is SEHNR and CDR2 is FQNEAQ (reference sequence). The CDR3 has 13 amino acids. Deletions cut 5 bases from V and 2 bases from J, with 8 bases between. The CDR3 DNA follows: TGTGCCAGCAGCCCGTACAACACAGATACGCAGTATTTT. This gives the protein CASSPYNTDTQYF.

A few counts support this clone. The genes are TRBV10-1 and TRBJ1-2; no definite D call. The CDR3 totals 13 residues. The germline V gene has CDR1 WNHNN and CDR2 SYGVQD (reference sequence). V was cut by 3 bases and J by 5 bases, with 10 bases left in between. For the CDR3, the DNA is TGCGCCAGCAGTGAATTCTCTTTGTATGGCTACACCTTC. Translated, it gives CASSEFSLYGYTF.

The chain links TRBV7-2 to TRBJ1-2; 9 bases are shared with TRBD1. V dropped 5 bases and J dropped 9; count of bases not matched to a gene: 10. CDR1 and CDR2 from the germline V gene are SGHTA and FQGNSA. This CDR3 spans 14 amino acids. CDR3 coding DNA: TGTGCCAGCAGCCCGACGACAGGGGGAAAGAGCTACACCTTC. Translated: CASSPTTGGKSYTF. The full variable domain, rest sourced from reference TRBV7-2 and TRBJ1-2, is GAGVSQSPSNKVTEKGKDVELRCDPISGHTALYWYRQSLGQGLEFLIYFQGNSAPDKSGLPSDRFSAERTGGSVSTLTIQRTQQEDSAVYLCASSPTTGGKSYTFGSGTRLTVV.

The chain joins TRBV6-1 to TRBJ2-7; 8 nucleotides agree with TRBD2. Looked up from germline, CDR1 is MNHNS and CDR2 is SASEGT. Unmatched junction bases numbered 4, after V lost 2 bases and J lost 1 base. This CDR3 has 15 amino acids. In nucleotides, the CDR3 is TGTGCCAGCAGTGAATCCGGGACTAGGTCCTACGAGCAGTACTTC. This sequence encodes CASSESGTRSYEQYF.

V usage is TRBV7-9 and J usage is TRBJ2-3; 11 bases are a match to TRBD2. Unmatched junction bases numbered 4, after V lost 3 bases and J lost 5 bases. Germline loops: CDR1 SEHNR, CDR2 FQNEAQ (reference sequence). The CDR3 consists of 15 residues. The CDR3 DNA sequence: TGTGCCAGCAGCTTTAGCGGGGGGGGGAGAGATACGCAGTATTTT. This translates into CASSFSGGGRDTQYF.

Here the CDR3 reads CAIRGTGAGNTIYF. Here the CDR3 DNA reads TGTGCCATCAGGGGGACAGGGGCTGGAAACACCATATATTTT. V and J are TRBV10-3 and TRBJ1-3; 10 nucleotides agree with TRBD1. Germline trimming cut 6 bases from V and 2 bases from J; bases unmatched to any gene: 1. From germline, CDR1 is ENHRY and CDR2 SYGVKD. The CDR3 has 14 amino acids.

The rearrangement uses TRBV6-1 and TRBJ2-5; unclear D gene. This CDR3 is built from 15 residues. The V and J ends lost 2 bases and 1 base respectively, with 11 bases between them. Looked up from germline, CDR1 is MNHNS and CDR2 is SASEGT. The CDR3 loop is CASSEMAGPQETQYF. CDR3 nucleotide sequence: TGTGCCAGCAGTGAAATGGCAGGACCCCAAGAGACCCAGTACTTC.

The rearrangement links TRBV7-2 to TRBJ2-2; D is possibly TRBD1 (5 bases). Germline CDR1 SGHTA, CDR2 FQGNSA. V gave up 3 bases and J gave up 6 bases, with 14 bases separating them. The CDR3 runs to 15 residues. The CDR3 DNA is TGTGCCAGCAGCTTCACGCAGGGTTCCGCCGGGGAGCTGTTTTTT. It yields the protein CASSFTQGSAGELFF.